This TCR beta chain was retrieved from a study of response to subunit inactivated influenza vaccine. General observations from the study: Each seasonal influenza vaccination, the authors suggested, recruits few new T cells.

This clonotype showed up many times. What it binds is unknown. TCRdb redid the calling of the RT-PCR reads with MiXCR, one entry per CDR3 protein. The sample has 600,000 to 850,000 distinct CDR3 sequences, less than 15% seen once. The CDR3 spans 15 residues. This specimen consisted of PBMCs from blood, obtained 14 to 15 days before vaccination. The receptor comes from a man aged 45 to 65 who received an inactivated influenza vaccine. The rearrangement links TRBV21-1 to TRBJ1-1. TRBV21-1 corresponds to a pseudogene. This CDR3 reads CASSKAKVSDTEAFF. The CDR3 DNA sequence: TGTGCCAGCAGCAAAGCCAAAGTAAGCGACACTGAAGCTTTCTTT.